One and the same sample provided the 8 T cell receptor beta chains below, sequenced in a study of molecular identifiers for immune sequencing clone quantification. TCRdb re-derived calls from the PCR reads in MiXCR, one entry per CDR3 protein. Of some 100,000 distinct CDR3 sequences listed, around a third are singletons. Sequencing was done on a sample of naive CD8+ T cells from blood, with Jurkat cell RNA spiked in. Noted subset: FACS-sorted CD8+CD4-CCR7+CD45RA+ naive T cells. The source of these receptors is a human donor in good health. Some libraries in this study had Jurkat cell RNA spiked in.

This clonotype was observed at least ten times. The genes are TRBV16 and TRBJ2-3; the D gene is possibly TRBD2 (6 bases). Between the trimmed V and J ends, which lost 7 bases and 6 bases, there was a span of 14 bases. Germline CDR1 reads KGHSY; CDR2 reads FQNENV. The CDR3 is 13 residues long. CDR3 in DNA: TGTGCCAGCATTAGCGGATCCGAGGATACGCAGTATTTT. This codes for CASISGSEDTQYF.

In this sample, this clonotype turned up a few times. This chain connects TRBV9 to TRBJ2-7; 8 nucleotides match TRBD1. The germline V gene encodes CDR1 SGDLS and CDR2 YYNGEE. The CDR3 contains 13 residues. V shed 0 bases, J shed 6 bases, and the junction held 2 bases outside the gene matches. The CDR3 DNA sequence: TGTGCCAGCAGCGTAGAGGGACAGGCCGAGCAGTACTTC. Its protein product is CASSVEGQAEQYF.

The gene calls are TRBV28 and TRBJ2-7; D not resolved. This CDR3 spans 17 amino acids. The germline gives CDR1 MDHEN, CDR2 SYDVKM. V dropped 5 bases and J dropped 2 bases, with 22 bases sitting between them. CDR3 DNA: TGTGCCAGCAGTCCTACCCGGTGGGCAGGCAGCACCTACGAGCAGTACTTC. This gives the protein CASSPTRWAGSTYEQYF.

This clonotype was counted only a few times. In nucleotides, the CDR3 is TGCGCCAGCAGCCAGATACTGAGGAGCTCCTACGAGCAGTACTTC. It yields the protein CASSQILRSSYEQYF. The chain joins TRBV4-3 to TRBJ2-7; D not certain. Trimming pared 3 bases from V and 0 bases from J, leaving 12 bases between. The CDR3 length is 15 residues. Germline CDR1 LGHNA, CDR2 YSLEER.

This chain joins TRBV4-1 and TRBJ1-5; D remains ambiguous. Between the trimmed V and J ends, which lost 4 bases and 3 bases, there was a span of 16 bases. CDR3 size: 16 residues. Germline CDR1 and CDR2: MGHRA and YSYEKL. DNA of the CDR3: TGCGCCAGCAGCCCCCGAGGTTTTCCCGACAATCAGCCCCAGCATTTT. It encodes CASSPRGFPDNQPQHF.

V and J are TRBV27 and TRBJ1-5; D is uncertain. Germline V gives CDR1 MNHEY, CDR2 SMNVEV (reference sequence). This CDR3 is 13 amino acids long. V gave up 9 bases and J gave up 4 bases, with 13 bases separating them. The CDR3 DNA is TGTGCCAGTGGACTCCAGCATAATCAGCCCCAGCATTTT. Translated: CASGLQHNQPQHF.

In the case of this clonotype: Since a much larger clone is just one base distant, this may be a read error. This chain joins TRBV27 and TRBJ2-4, with D perhaps matching TRBD2 (6 bases). Per germline, CDR1 MNHEY and CDR2 SMNVEV (reference sequence). The CDR3 contains 12 residues. DNA for the CDR3: TGTGCCAGCGGCGGGGCCAAATACATTCAGTACTTC. It is translated as CASGGAKYIQYF.

The chain employs TRBV7-9 and TRBJ2-5, with 7 bases identical to TRBD1. The CDR3 has 17 amino acids. Germline CDR1 SEHNR, CDR2 FQNEAQ (reference sequence). V lost 6 bases to trimming and J lost 1 base; unmatched junction nucleotides: 14. CDR3 amino acids: CASRPVTRDSSQETQYF. The CDR3, as DNA: TGTGCCAGCAGACCCGTAACCCGGGACAGTTCCCAAGAGACCCAGTACTTC. The variable domain in full, with the rest retrieved from reference TRBV7-9 and TRBJ2-5, is DTGVSQNPRHKITKRGQNVTFRCDPISEHNRLYWYRQTLGQGPEFLTYFQNEAQLEKSRLLSDRFSAERPKGSFSTLEIQRTEQGDSAMYLCASRPVTRDSSQETQYFGPGTRLLVL.